Each of the 3 T cell receptor beta chains below was sequenced from the same sample in a study of radiotherapy plus CTLA-4 blockade in lung cancer. Only in-frame clones appear in the TCRdb table, and some are missing; sequencing was by immunoSEQ multiplex PCR. The sample carries some 80,000 clones, 78% recorded once. Sequenced material: peripheral blood, taken from a patient treated with radiotherapy plus ipilimumab. These receptors came from a human donor with non-small cell lung cancer whose response to radiotherapy plus ipilimumab could not be evaluated. Some clones in this sample may be carry-over from other donors' samples.

V is TRBV6-5 and J is TRBJ1-2; 7 bases match TRBD1. V dropped 6 bases and J dropped 4; count of bases not matched to a gene: 8. Germline V gives CDR1 MNHEY, CDR2 SVGAGI. The CDR3 totals 14 residues. CDR3 amino acids: CASRKGAPTYGYTF. CDR3 nucleotides: TGTGCCAGCAGGAAGGGGGCGCCCACCTATGGCTACACCTTC.

This clone was seen only a few times. V gene TRBV6-5 combines with J gene TRBJ2-7; 15 nucleotides align to TRBD2. The CDR3 is made up of 15 amino acids. The V and J ends lost 7 bases and 3 bases, in that order; junction bases with no gene match: 4. The germline gives CDR1 MNHEY, CDR2 SVGAGI. The CDR3 reads CASIGLAGGFYEQYF. The CDR3 region has the DNA TGTGCCAGCATTGGACTAGCGGGGGGGTTCTACGAGCAGTACTTC.

This clone has a handful of counts. The CDR3 end shows no conserved phenylalanine or tryptophan, and so a read error is likely. It is unclear where the CDR3 begins or ends on the DNA, so no DNA is shown, and the CDR3 is as TCRdb lists it. The V and J genes are TRBV21-1 and TRBJ2-4; no check of the table's D call, TRBD1, against the DNA was made. TRBV21-1 is assigned pseudogene status. The CDR3 adds up to 8 amino acids, both ends counted. CDR3: CASTPTGL.